The next 9 T cell receptor beta chains were all read from a single sample in a study of T cells in Graves' hyperthyroidism and ophthalmopathy. The source material, RNA transcripts, was used to amplify TCR beta CDR3 regions. HTBI primers drove first-round RT-PCR of the TCR CDR3. One entry per CDR3 protein results from TCRdb running MiXCR on the multiplex PCR reads. The data show roughly 700,000 distinct CDR3 sequences, 14% seen once. Sequenced material: blood. These receptors all stem from a woman between 18 and 30 years old with Graves' hyperthyroidism.

V usage is TRBV20-1 and J usage is TRBJ2-7, with D possibly TRBD2 on 6 matching bases. Germline loops: CDR1 DFQATT, CDR2 SNEGSKA (reference sequence). The CDR3 sequence is 15 residues long. V dropped 8 bases and J dropped 0 bases, with 20 bases sitting between them. The CDR3 nucleotides are TGCAGTCTAGAGAGTTTGGAGGGGACCTCCTACGAGCAGTACTTC. It specifies CSLESLEGTSYEQYF.

This clonotype was recorded at least ten times. V and J are TRBV5-4 and TRBJ2-7; 14 bases align to TRBD2. The CDR3 totals 16 residues. The V segment lost 4 bases and the J segment 5 bases; nucleotides outside the gene matches: 8. Germline V gene lookup returns CDR1 SGHNT and CDR2 YYREEE (reference sequence). The CDR3, as DNA: TGTGCCAGCAGCACCGCGGGACTAGCGGGAGAAGACGAGCAGTACTTC. Protein: CASSTAGLAGEDEQYF.

This clonotype came up many times. The chain couples TRBV29-1 to TRBJ1-1, with D unclear. The V end was cut by 4 bases, the J end by 1 base, with 10 bases between. This CDR3 contains 13 residues. Germline V lookup: CDR1 SQVTM, CDR2 ANQGSEA. CDR3 nucleotide sequence: TGCAGCGTTGGTGGGGAGTGGAACACTGAAGCTTTCTTT. As protein: CSVGGEWNTEAFF. The complete variable domain, with remaining parts taken from reference TRBV29-1 and TRBJ1-1, reads SAVISQKPSRDICQRGTSLTIQCQVDSQVTMMFWYRQQPGQSLTLIATANQGSEATYESGFVIDKFPISRPNLTFSTLTVSNMSPEDSSIYLCSVGGEWNTEAFFGQGTRLTVV.

V and J are TRBV7-9 and TRBJ1-2; no clear D. The CDR3 extends over 16 amino acids. Trimming took off 1 base at V and 5 bases at J, with 17 bases between the two ends. Germline V gives CDR1 SEHNR, CDR2 FQNEAQ (reference sequence). DNA for the CDR3: TGTGCCAGCAGCTTAGGTCCAGATGACCGTATATATGGCTACACCTTC. It specifies CASSLGPDDRIYGYTF.

This clonotype was recorded at least ten times. CDR3 sequence reads: CASGTGTYYNEQFF. The CDR3 coding sequence is TGTGCCAGCGGTACCGGGACTTACTACAATGAGCAGTTCTTC. V usage is TRBV13 and J usage is TRBJ2-1, with D perhaps TRBD2 (6 bases). Trimming removed 8 bases from V and 3 bases from J, with 14 bases in between. The CDR3 contains 14 residues. Germline loops: CDR1 PRHDT, CDR2 FYEKMQ (reference sequence).

This clonotype came up many times. CDR3 protein: CASSYGRAGANVLTF. For the CDR3, the DNA is TGTGCCAGCAGTTACGGGCGCGCTGGGGCCAACGTCCTGACTTTC. This sequence joins TRBV13 and TRBJ2-6; no clear D. Germline loops: CDR1 PRHDT, CDR2 FYEKMQ (reference sequence). Trimming shortened V by 6 bases and J by 2 bases, and 11 bases separated the two germline ends. This CDR3 has 15 residues.

At least ten counts were recorded for this clonotype. The gene calls are TRBV2 and TRBJ2-1; D remains ambiguous. Per the germline V gene, CDR1 is SNHLY and CDR2 is FYNNEI. V lost 6 bases and J lost 10, with 10 bases in between. The CDR3 length is 11 residues. This CDR3 reads CASRGPWEQFF. DNA of the CDR3: TGTGCCAGCAGGGGCCCGTGGGAGCAGTTCTTC.

In this sample, this clonotype turned up many times. V is TRBV12-3 or TRBV12-4 and J is TRBJ2-7; D not certain. V lost 2 bases and J 3 bases, leaving 11 bases between the germline ends. The CDR3 is 14 amino acids. The CDR3 sequence: CASSLWPRYYEQYF. The CDR3 DNA reads TGTGCCAGCAGTTTATGGCCTAGATACTACGAGCAGTACTTC.

This clonotype was recorded at least ten times. V and J are TRBV20-1 and TRBJ1-6, with D tentatively TRBD1 (5 bases). The germline V gene encodes CDR1 DFQATT and CDR2 SNEGSKA (reference sequence). The ends were cut back, 2 bases at V and 7 bases at J, with 15 bases in the middle. This CDR3 contains 15 residues. The CDR3 spells CSARPGTSRNSPLHF. CDR3 nucleotides: TGCAGTGCTAGACCCGGGACTTCGAGGAATTCACCCCTCCACTTT.